This T cell receptor beta chain was captured in a study of T cell responses to AZD1222 COVID-19 vaccine. Study background: Pooling of second doses given at about 4 or about 12 weeks was done. Study-level results: Seropositivity was recorded at baseline in only a handful of AZD1222 recipients. CD4 TCRs associated with vaccination spanned spike, dominating at 160-218 and 743-854.

A remark on this clone: What it recognizes is unknown.

The table came from immunoSEQ multiplex PCR; TCRdb's copy has only in-frame clones and leaves some out. The table lists about 150,000 clones, just over 90% of them singletons. This CDR3 is 14 amino acids long. Looked up from germline, CDR1 is LGHDT and CDR2 is YNNKEL (reference sequence). Trimming took 1 base from V and 4 from J, leaving 10 bases between them. This clonotype was sampled from an adult in good health. The chain carries TRBV3-1 (or the pseudogene TRBV3-2) and TRBJ1-1; D is undetermined. The starting material was peripheral blood, obtained on day 0 of AZD1222 vaccination. The CDR3 sequence is CASSQAGGFTEAFF. CDR3 coding DNA: TGTGCCAGCAGCCAAGCGGGAGGGTTCACTGAAGCTTTCTTT.